Below, 9 T cell receptor beta chains from the same sample are listed, as sequenced in a study of cytomegalovirus exposure and HLA in healthy donors. Assay used: immunoSEQ multiplex PCR; TCRdb lists only in-frame clones, some missing. The table includes about 300,000 clones, around 89% detected once. The sample was PBMCs. These receptors all stem from a woman aged 18-30 years in good health and CMV-seronegative.

The chain joins TRBV27 to TRBJ2-7, with TRBD2 identical over 11 bases. The CDR3 totals 15 residues. Germline CDR1 and CDR2: MNHEY and SMNVEV (reference sequence). V shed 3 bases, J shed 3 bases, and the junction held 4 bases outside the gene matches. CDR3 nucleotide sequence: TGTGCCAGCAGTTTTGGGACTAGCGGCCTCTACGAGCAGTACTTC. It yields the protein CASSFGTSGLYEQYF.

The V gene is TRBV6-5, the J gene TRBJ2-7; 7 bases align to TRBD1. Germline loops: CDR1 MNHEY, CDR2 SVGAGI. Losses at the gene ends were 5 bases for V and 11 bases for J; bases not matched to a gene: 12. This CDR3 has 13 amino acids. The CDR3 loop is CASSQNRGGAEYF. DNA for the CDR3: TGTGCCAGCAGTCAAAACCGAGGGGGCGCGGAGTACTTC.

This chain links TRBV7-3 with TRBJ2-3; a weak D match, TRBD2 (5 bases). The CDR3 spans 14 residues. The V and J ends lost 8 bases and 2 bases respectively, with 14 bases between them. Germline V gene sequence: CDR1 SGHTA, CDR2 FQGTGA. CDR3 residues: CASSQAGPTDTQYF. CDR3 DNA sequence: TGTGCCAGCTCTCAGGCGGGTCCCACAGATACGCAGTATTTT.

This chain links TRBV10-3 with TRBJ1-5; D perhaps matches TRBD1 (6 bases). Trimming pared 6 bases from V and 9 bases from J, leaving 18 bases between. Germline-derived CDR1 and CDR2 are ENHRY and SYGVKD. This CDR3 has 14 residues. The CDR3 region is CAISPGQKVWPQHF. The DNA of the CDR3 is TGTGCCATCAGCCCCGGACAGAAGGTTTGGCCCCAGCATTTT.

The CDR3 DNA reads TGTGCCAGCAGTTACTCGCAGGGCTCTGGAAACACCATATATTTT. It is translated as CASSYSQGSGNTIYF. The chain uses TRBV6-5 and TRBJ1-3, with D tentatively TRBD1 (5 bases). Trimming stripped 0 bases from V and 0 bases from J, with 6 bases between. The CDR3 runs to 15 residues. The V gene's germline CDR1 is MNHEY and CDR2 SVGAGI.

This sequence joins TRBV9 and TRBJ2-5, with D tentatively TRBD1 (6 bases). The CDR3 runs 16 residues. Per germline, CDR1 SGDLS and CDR2 YYNGEE. The V and J ends lost 0 bases and 5 bases respectively, with 17 bases between them. The CDR3 loop reads CASSVGGQPVRETQYF. In DNA form, the CDR3 reads TGTGCCAGCAGCGTAGGGGGACAACCCGTCCGGGAGACCCAGTACTTC.

The chain carries TRBV27 and TRBJ2-2; TRBD1 agrees at 7 bases. The V gene end was trimmed by 7 bases and the J gene end by 7 bases; junction bases not matched to a gene: 6. Germline CDR1 and CDR2: MNHEY and SMNVEV (reference sequence). The CDR3 runs to 13 residues. The DNA for the CDR3 is TGTGCCAGCAAACAGCACAGGGGCGGGGAGCTGTTTTTT. Amino acid sequence: CASKQHRGGELFF.

CDR3 DNA: TGTGCCAGCAGAATGACTAGCGGGAGAATCGGCGAGCAGTACTTC. This sequence encodes CASRMTSGRIGEQYF. The V gene is TRBV28, the J gene TRBJ2-7, with 12 nucleotides matching TRBD2. The J segment lost 6 bases and the V segment lost 6 bases, leaving 9 bases of the junction unmatched. The CDR3 contains 15 residues. CDR1 and CDR2 (germline): MDHEN, SYDVKM.

The rearrangement uses TRBV2 and TRBJ2-1; the D gene is possibly TRBD2 (5 bases). There are 16 residues in the CDR3. V lost 8 bases and J lost 5, with 22 bases in between. Germline V lookup: CDR1 SNHLY, CDR2 FYNNEI. The CDR3 loop is CASPTRTGPLHNEQFF. CDR3 sequence (DNA): TGTGCCAGCCCCACAAGGACTGGGCCCCTACACAATGAGCAGTTCTTC. Full variable domain (rest looked up from reference TRBV2 and TRBJ2-1): EPEVTQTPSHQVTQMGQEVILRCVPISNHLYFYWYRQILGQKVEFLVSFYNNEISEKSEIFDDQFSVERPDGSNFTLKIRSTKLEDSAMYFCASPTRTGPLHNEQFFGPGTRLTVL.